These 4 T cell receptor beta chains were all obtained from the same sample, sequenced in a study of neurological immune-mediated disorders. TCRdb re-analysed the 5' RACE reads in MiXCR, keeping a single row per CDR3 protein. The table includes about 59,000 distinct CDR3 sequences, nearly 25% detected once. Time point given: technical triplicate 2. The sample comprised PBMCs. The receptors originated from a man aged 60-69 years with HTLV-1-associated myelopathy (HAM/TSP).

This clonotype was seen repeatedly, ten times or more. The rearrangement joins TRBV6-5 to TRBJ2-3, with TRBD2 matching 12 bases. V trimming: 6 bases; J trimming: 3 bases; junction bases outside the gene matches: 13. This CDR3 contains 18 residues. Germline V lookup: CDR1 MNHEY, CDR2 SVGAGI. The DNA of the CDR3 is TGTGCCAGCAGCAGCGGGACTAGCGGGTCTCTCTCTACAGATACGCAGTATTTT. Amino acid sequence: CASSSGTSGSLSTDTQYF.

The chain has TRBV4-1 and TRBJ2-1; the D gene is possibly TRBD2 (7 bases). Germline CDR1 MGHRA, CDR2 YSYEKL. This CDR3 is built from 15 residues. V was clipped by 0 bases and J by 9 bases, with 15 bases between them. CDR3: CASSQEGRGVGEQFF. CDR3 nucleotide sequence: TGCGCCAGCAGCCAAGAGGGGAGGGGGGTAGGTGAGCAGTTCTTC.

This chain links TRBV12-3 or TRBV12-4 with TRBJ2-3; possibly TRBD1 for D (5 bases). V was clipped by 5 bases and J by 3 bases, with 15 bases between them. The CDR3 covers 15 residues. The CDR3: CASSLDAKGTDTQYF. CDR3 coding DNA: TGTGCCAGCAGTCTGGACGCCAAGGGGACAGATACGCAGTATTTT.

This clonotype was seen ten or more times. This chain joins TRBV20-1 and TRBJ2-1, with 12 positions matching TRBD2. CDR1 and CDR2 from the germline V gene are DFQATT and SNEGSKA (reference sequence). V was pared by 6 bases and J by 15 bases, with 18 bases of the junction left unmatched. CDR3 length: 15 amino acids. The chain's CDR3 is CSALAPTRLAGAGFF. The CDR3 DNA sequence: TGCAGTGCCCTTGCCCCGACTCGACTAGCGGGAGCGGGGTTCTTC.